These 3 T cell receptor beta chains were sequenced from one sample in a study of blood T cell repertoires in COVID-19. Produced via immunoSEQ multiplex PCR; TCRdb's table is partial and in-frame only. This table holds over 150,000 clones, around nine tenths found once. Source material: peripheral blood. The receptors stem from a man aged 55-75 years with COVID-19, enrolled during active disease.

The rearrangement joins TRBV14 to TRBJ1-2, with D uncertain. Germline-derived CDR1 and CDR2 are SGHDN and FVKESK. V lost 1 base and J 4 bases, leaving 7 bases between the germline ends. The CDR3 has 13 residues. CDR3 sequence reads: CASSQGVSYGYTF. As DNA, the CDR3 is TGTGCCAGCAGCCAAGGAGTCTCCTATGGCTACACCTTC. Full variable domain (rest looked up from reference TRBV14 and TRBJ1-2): EAGVTQFPSHSVIEKGQTVTLRCDPISGHDNLYWYRRVMGKEIKFLLHFVKESKQDESGMPNNRFLAERTGGTYSTLKVQPAELEDSGVYFCASSQGVSYGYTFGSGTRLTVV.

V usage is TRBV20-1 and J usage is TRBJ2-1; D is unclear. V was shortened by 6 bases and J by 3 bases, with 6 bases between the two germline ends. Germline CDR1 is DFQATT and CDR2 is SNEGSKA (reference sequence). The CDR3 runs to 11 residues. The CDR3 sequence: CSAENYNEQFF. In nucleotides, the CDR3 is TGCAGTGCCGAGAACTACAATGAGCAGTTCTTC.

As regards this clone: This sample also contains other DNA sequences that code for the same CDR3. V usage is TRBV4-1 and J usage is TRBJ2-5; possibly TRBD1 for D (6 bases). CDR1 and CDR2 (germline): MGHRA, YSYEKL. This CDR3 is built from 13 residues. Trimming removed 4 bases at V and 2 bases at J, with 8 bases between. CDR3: CASSRTAQETQYF. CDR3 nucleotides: TGCGCCAGCAGCCGGACAGCACAAGAGACCCAGTACTTC.